These 4 T cell receptor beta chains share one sample of origin, sequenced in a study of cytomegalovirus exposure and HLA in healthy donors. PCR amplification relied on 60 Vbeta primers (plus 13 Jbeta primers). The data were produced by immunoSEQ multiplex PCR, yet TCRdb's version contains in-frame clones alone and is incomplete. Of around 100,000 clones listed, 73% were seen once; the top ten hold under 4.5%. The sequenced material came from PBMCs. These receptor sequences come from a man between 40 and 49 years old in good health and CMV-seronegative.

This clone was detected only once. The chain is built from TRBV5-4 and TRBJ2-5; TRBD1 matches 7 bases. Losses at the gene ends were 1 base for V and 5 bases for J; bases not matched to a gene: 8. This CDR3 is built from 15 residues. CDR1 SGHNT and CDR2 YYREEE come from the germline V gene (reference sequence). In DNA, the CDR3 is TGTGCCAGCAGCTTGACACAGGGGCTCATGGAGACCCAGTACTTC. Translating gives CASSLTQGLMETQYF. The full variable domain, with the rest looked up from reference TRBV5-4 and TRBJ2-5, is ETGVTQSPTHLIKTRGQQVTLRCSSQSGHNTVSWYQQALGQGPQFIFQYYREEENGRGNFPPRFSGLQFPNYSSELNVNALELDDSALYLCASSLTQGLMETQYFGPGTRLLVL.

This clone showed up just a few times. V usage is TRBV19 and J usage is TRBJ1-5; 8 bases match TRBD1. The V gene end was trimmed by 6 bases and the J gene end by 5 bases; junction bases not matched to a gene: 6. CDR3 length: 14 residues. The V gene's germline CDR1 is LNHDA and CDR2 SQIVND (reference sequence). The chain's CDR3 is CASREMTGDQPQHF. The CDR3 DNA reads as TGTGCCAGTAGGGAGATGACAGGGGATCAGCCCCAGCATTTT.

This CDR3 is CASSLQLSPGNQPQHF. DNA of the CDR3: TGCGCCAGCAGCCTTCAGCTTTCCCCGGGAAATCAGCCCCAGCATTTT. The chain links TRBV4-1 to TRBJ1-5; D not resolved. Trimming shortened V by 4 bases and J by 4 bases, and 17 bases separated the two germline ends. The CDR3 covers 16 residues. The germline CDR1 and CDR2 sequences are MGHRA and YSYEKL.

The chain is built from TRBV11-2 and TRBJ1-1; TRBD1 might be the D (5 bases). CDR3 length equals 12 residues. Looked up from germline, CDR1 is SGHAT and CDR2 is FQNNGV. The ends were cut back, 1 base at V and 5 bases at J, with 5 bases in the middle. DNA of the CDR3: TGTGCCAGCAGCTTAGGACAGACTGAAGCTTTCTTT. This sequence encodes CASSLGQTEAFF.